This TCR beta chain was sequenced in a study of blood T cell repertoires in COVID-19. Study-level information: Sites across the United States, Italy and Spain contributed samples from acute and convalescent COVID-19.

Source study methods: Amplification of reference gene primers was used by the study to estimate nucleated cell counts. Measured with immunoSEQ multiplex PCR; TCRdb has only the in-frame clones, and not every one. D and trimming come from the DNA, and the V and J calls and clone size come from that table. Of about 150,000 clones listed, 65% to 80% are singletons. Germline V CDR1 and CDR2: SGHAT, FQNNGV. There are 14 residues in the CDR3. Trimming at V came to 2 bases and at J to 11 bases, leaving 8 bases not matched to a gene. Sequencing used peripheral blood. This clonotype originated in a man in his fifties or sixties with acute or convalescent COVID-19. J is TRBJ2-5 and V is TRBV11-2, with 10 bases identical to TRBD2. The CDR3 protein is CASSLSWLAGAQYF. The CDR3 DNA sequence: TGTGCCAGCAGCTTAAGTTGGCTAGCGGGAGCACAGTACTTC.